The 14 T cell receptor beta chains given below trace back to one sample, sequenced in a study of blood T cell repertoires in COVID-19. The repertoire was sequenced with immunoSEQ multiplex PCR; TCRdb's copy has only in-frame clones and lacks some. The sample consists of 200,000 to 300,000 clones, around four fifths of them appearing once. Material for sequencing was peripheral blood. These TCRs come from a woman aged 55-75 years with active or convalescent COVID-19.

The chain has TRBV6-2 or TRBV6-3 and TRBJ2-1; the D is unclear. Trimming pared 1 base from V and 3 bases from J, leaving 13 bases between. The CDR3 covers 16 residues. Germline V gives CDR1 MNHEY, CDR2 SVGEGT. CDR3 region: CASSYYSGQYYNEQFF. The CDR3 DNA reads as TGTGCCAGCAGTTACTATTCTGGGCAGTACTACAATGAGCAGTTCTTC.

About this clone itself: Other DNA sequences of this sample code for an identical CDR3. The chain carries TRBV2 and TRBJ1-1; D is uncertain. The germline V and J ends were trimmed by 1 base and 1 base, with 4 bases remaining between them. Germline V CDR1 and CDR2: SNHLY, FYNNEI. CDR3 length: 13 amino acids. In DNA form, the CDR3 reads TGTGCCAGCAGTGAAGACAGGAACACTGAAGCTTTCTTT. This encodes CASSEDRNTEAFF.

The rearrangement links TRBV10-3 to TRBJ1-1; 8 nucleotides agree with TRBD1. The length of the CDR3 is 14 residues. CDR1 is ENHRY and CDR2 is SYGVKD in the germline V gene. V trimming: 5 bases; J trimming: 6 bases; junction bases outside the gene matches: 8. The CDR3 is CAISPAQGAAEAFF. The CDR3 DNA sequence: TGTGCCATCAGTCCCGCGCAGGGGGCGGCTGAAGCTTTCTTT.

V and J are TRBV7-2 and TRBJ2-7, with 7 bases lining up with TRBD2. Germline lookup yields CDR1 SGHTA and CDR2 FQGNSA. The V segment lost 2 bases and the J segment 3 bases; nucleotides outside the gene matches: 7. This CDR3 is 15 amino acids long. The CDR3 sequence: CASSLRAGVHYEQYF. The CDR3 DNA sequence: TGTGCCAGCAGCTTAAGGGCGGGGGTTCACTACGAGCAGTACTTC.

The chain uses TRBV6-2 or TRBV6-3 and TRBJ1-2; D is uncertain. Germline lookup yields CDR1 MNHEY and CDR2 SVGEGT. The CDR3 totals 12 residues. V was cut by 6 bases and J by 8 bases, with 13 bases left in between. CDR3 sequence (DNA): TGTGCCAGCAGCCTCCGACTTGGAGGCTACACCTTC. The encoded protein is CASSLRLGGYTF.

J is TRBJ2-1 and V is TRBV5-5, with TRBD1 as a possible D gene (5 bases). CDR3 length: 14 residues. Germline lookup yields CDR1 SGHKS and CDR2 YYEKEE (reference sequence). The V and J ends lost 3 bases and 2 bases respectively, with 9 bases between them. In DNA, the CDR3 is TGTGCCAGCAGCTCTCTAGGGGCCTACAATGAGCAGTTCTTC. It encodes CASSSLGAYNEQFF.

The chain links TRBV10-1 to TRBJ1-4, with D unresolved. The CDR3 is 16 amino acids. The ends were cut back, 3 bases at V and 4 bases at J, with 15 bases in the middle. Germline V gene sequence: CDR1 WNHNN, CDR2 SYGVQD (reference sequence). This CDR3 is CASSDPLTWVNEKLFF. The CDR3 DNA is TGCGCCAGCAGTGACCCGTTGACATGGGTTAATGAAAAACTGTTTTTT.

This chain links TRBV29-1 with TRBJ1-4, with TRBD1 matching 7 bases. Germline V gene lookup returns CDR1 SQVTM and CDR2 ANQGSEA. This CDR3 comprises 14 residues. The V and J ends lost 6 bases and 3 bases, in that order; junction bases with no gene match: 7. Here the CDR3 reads CSVDSGTANEKLFF. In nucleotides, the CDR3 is TGCAGCGTCGACTCCGGGACAGCTAATGAAAAACTGTTTTTT.

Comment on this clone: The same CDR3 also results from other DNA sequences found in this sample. CDR3 DNA sequence: TGTGCCAGCAGTCCCGGGACAGGGTTCTATGGCTACACCTTC. Its translation: CASSPGTGFYGYTF. The V and J genes are TRBV6-5 and TRBJ1-2; 9 bases are a match to TRBD1. The V gene end was trimmed by 5 bases and the J gene end by 4 bases; junction bases not matched to a gene: 5. The V gene's germline CDR1 is MNHEY and CDR2 SVGAGI. The CDR3 runs 14 residues.

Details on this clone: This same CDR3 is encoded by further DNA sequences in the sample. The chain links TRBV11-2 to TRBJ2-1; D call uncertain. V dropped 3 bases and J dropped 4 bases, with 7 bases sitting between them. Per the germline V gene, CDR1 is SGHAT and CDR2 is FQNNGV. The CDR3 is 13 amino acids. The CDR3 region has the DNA TGTGCCAGCAGCTTGGCCTTATACAATGAGCAGTTCTTC. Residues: CASSLALYNEQFF.

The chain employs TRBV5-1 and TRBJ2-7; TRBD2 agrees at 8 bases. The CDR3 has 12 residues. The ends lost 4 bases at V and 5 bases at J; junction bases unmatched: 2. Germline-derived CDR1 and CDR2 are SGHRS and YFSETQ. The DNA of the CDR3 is TGCGCCAGCAGCCCGGGGGGGGACGAGCAGTACTTC. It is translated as CASSPGGDEQYF.

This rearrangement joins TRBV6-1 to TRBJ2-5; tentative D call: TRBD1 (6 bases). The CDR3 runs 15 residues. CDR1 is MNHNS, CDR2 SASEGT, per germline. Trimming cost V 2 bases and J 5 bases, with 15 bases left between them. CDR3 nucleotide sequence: TGTGCCAGCAGTGAACAGGGGTACGGGCGGGAGACCCAGTACTTC. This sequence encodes CASSEQGYGRETQYF.

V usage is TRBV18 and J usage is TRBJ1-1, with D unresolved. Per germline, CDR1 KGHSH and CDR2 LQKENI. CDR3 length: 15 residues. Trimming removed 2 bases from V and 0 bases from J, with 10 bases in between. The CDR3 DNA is TGTGCCAGCTCACCAACGGGTTACATGAACACTGAAGCTTTCTTT. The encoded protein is CASSPTGYMNTEAFF. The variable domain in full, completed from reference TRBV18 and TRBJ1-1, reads NAGVMQNPRHLVRRRGQEARLRCSPMKGHSHVYWYRQLPEEGLKFMVYLQKENIIDESGMPKERFSAEFPKEGPSILRIQQVVRGDSAAYFCASSPTGYMNTEAFFGQGTRLTVV.

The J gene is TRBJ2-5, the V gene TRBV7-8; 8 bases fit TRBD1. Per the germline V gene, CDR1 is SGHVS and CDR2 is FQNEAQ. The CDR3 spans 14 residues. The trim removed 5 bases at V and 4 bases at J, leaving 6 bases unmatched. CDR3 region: CASSRSRGRETQYF. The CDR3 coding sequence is TGTGCCAGCAGCCGATCCAGGGGGCGAGAGACCCAGTACTTC.